These 10 T cell receptor beta chains came from one sample sequenced in a study of blood T cell repertoires in COVID-19. Assay used: immunoSEQ multiplex PCR; TCRdb lists only in-frame clones, some missing. This sample carries more than 150,000 clones, just under 80% of them seen once, and the ten largest clones take approximately 3%. The source material was peripheral blood. The receptors derive from a woman aged 80 or older with active or convalescent COVID-19.

The rearrangement uses TRBV14 and TRBJ1-2; maybe TRBD1 (5 bases). The ends were cut back, 1 base at V and 4 bases at J, with 7 bases in the middle. Germline assignment: CDR1 SGHDN and CDR2 FVKESK. The CDR3 is 13 residues long. In DNA form, the CDR3 reads TGTGCCAGCAGCCAAGGACAGACCTATGGCTACACCTTC. As protein: CASSQGQTYGYTF.

This clone was observed a few times. The genes are TRBV29-1 and TRBJ1-2, with D possibly being TRBD1 (5 bases). The V end lost 2 bases, the J end lost 7 bases, and 20 bases lay between the germline ends. Per germline, CDR1 SQVTM and CDR2 ANQGSEA. CDR3 length: 15 residues. DNA of the CDR3: TGCAGCGTTGAAAGGGGTCTGGGTGGGTCCCGTGGCTACACCTTC. It is translated as CSVERGLGGSRGYTF.

This clone appeared a few times. The genes are TRBV18 and TRBJ2-7; 8 bases map to TRBD2. Germline-derived CDR1 and CDR2 are KGHSH and LQKENI. J lost 3 bases, V lost 3 bases, and 10 bases had no gene match. The CDR3 sequence is 16 residues long. For the CDR3, the DNA is TGTGCCAGCTCACCCATATCGGGGGGGGTTTTCTACGAGCAGTACTTC. Its translation: CASSPISGGVFYEQYF.

The rearrangement uses TRBV28 and TRBJ2-1; D is ambiguous. The CDR3 spans 13 residues. Germline assignment: CDR1 MDHEN and CDR2 SYDVKM. V was shortened by 8 bases and J by 0 bases, with 8 bases between the two germline ends. CDR3 in amino acids: CASSPSSYNEQFF. The DNA for the CDR3 is TGTGCCAGCTCTCCGAGCTCCTACAATGAGCAGTTCTTC.

The genes are TRBV28 and TRBJ1-2; 8 bases are a match to TRBD1. Looked up from germline, CDR1 is MDHEN and CDR2 is SYDVKM. The CDR3 consists of 15 residues. The V gene end was trimmed by 6 bases and the J gene end by 0 bases; junction bases not matched to a gene: 6. In nucleotides, the CDR3 is TGTGCCAGCAGAAGGGACAGGAGAGCTAACTATGGCTACACCTTC. This gives the protein CASRRDRRANYGYTF.

The gene calls are TRBV6-5 and TRBJ1-1; D gene unclear. Germline V gene sequence: CDR1 MNHEY, CDR2 SVGAGI. Trimming removed 9 bases from V and 1 base from J, with 12 bases in between. The CDR3 extends over 13 amino acids. The CDR3 loop reads CASQMRENTEAFF. The CDR3 bases are TGTGCCAGTCAGATGAGGGAGAACACTGAAGCTTTCTTT.

Remarks on this clone: This sample includes further DNA sequences coding for the same CDR3. The genes are TRBV4-3 and TRBJ2-2, with D unresolved. In germline, CDR1 is LGHNA, CDR2 YSLEER. This CDR3 is 13 amino acids long. The ends were cut back, 0 bases at V and 7 bases at J, with 6 bases in the middle. CDR3 bases: TGCGCCAGCAGCCAAGATAGTGTCGGGGAGCTGTTTTTT. Amino acid sequence: CASSQDSVGELFF.

V usage is TRBV19 and J usage is TRBJ2-5; a possible D gene is TRBD1 (5 bases). V was trimmed by 6 bases and J by 0 bases, leaving 11 bases between them. The CDR3 is made up of 14 amino acids. Germline V gene lookup returns CDR1 LNHDA and CDR2 SQIVND (reference sequence). The CDR3 DNA reads TGTGCCAGTAGATCTTTGGGGCACCAAGAGACCCAGTACTTC. This encodes CASRSLGHQETQYF.

The chain links TRBV2 to TRBJ1-3, with 8 bases lining up with TRBD1. The V and J ends lost 1 base and 2 bases, in that order; junction bases with no gene match: 4. Germline CDR1 is SNHLY and CDR2 is FYNNEI. The CDR3 length is 16 residues. The CDR3 protein is CASSEGAGGTGNTIYF. CDR3 sequence (DNA): TGTGCCAGCAGTGAAGGGGCAGGGGGCACTGGAAACACCATATATTTT.

This clone was counted between two and nine times. V gene TRBV20-1 combines with J gene TRBJ1-6, with D hard to call. CDR1 and CDR2 (germline): DFQATT, SNEGSKA (reference sequence). The V end lost 3 bases, the J end lost 3 bases, and 12 bases lay between the germline ends. This CDR3 contains 15 residues. CDR3: CSASSPGFYNSPLHF. CDR3 in DNA: TGCAGTGCTAGTTCTCCGGGGTTCTATAATTCACCCCTCCACTTT.